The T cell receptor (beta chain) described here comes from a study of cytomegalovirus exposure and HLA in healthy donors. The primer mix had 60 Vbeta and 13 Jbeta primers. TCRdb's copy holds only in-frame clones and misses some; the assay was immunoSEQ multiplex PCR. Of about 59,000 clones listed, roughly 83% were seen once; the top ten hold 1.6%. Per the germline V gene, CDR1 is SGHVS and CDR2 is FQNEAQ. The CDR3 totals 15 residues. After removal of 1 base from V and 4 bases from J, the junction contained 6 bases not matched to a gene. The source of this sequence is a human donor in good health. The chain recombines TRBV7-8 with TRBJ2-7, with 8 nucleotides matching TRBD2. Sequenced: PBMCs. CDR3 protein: CASSLVIAGRYEQYF. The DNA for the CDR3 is TGTGCCAGCAGCTTAGTAATAGCGGGGCGGTACGAGCAGTACTTC.